Described below is a single T cell receptor (beta chain) sequence and its context. Cohort assignment relied on participant-reported clinical history. Original processing methods: Nucleated cell counts were estimated from reference gene primer amplification. Libraries were prepared by immunoSEQ multiplex PCR; TCRdb keeps only in-frame clonotypes and omits some of them. That table furnishes V, J and clone size, whereas the DNA furnished D and trimming. The repertoire holds approximately 240,000 clones, more than 80% seen once, with 3.5% in the top ten. These data originate in a study of blood T cell repertoires in COVID-19. Study details: T cells, B-cell-depleted T cells, or PBMCs provided the cDNA or gDNA that served as material.

The CDR3 extends over 16 amino acids. Germline trimming cut 7 bases from V and 5 bases from J; bases unmatched to any gene: 13. The germline V gene has CDR1 SGDLS and CDR2 YYNGEE. The source is a woman between 18 and 30 years old in a cohort exposed to, infected with or recovered from COVID-19 (not recorded which). This chain connects TRBV9 to TRBJ2-3; 10 bases fit TRBD2. Sample: PBMCs or T cells enriched from blood (not recorded which). The DNA of the CDR3 is TGTGCCAGCGGATTCCCGCTAGCGGGGGCTGGAGATACGCAGTATTTT. It encodes CASGFPLAGAGDTQYF.